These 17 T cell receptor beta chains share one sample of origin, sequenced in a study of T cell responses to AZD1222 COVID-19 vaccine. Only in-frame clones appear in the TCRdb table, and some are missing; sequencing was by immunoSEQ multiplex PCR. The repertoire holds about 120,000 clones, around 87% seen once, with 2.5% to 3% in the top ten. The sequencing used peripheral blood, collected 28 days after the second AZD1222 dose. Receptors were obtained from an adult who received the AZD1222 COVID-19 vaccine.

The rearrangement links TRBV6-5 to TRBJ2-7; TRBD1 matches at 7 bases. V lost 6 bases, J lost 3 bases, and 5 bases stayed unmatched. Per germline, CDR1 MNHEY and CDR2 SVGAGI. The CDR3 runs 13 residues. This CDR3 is CASSHRQGYEQYF. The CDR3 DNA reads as TGTGCCAGCAGCCATAGACAGGGCTACGAGCAGTACTTC.

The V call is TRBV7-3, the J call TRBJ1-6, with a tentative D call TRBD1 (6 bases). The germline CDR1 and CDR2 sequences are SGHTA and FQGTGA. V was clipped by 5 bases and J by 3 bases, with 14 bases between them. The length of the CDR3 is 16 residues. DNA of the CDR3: TGTGCCAGCAGCCCCCAGGGAGGGGGCTATAATTCACCCCTCCACTTT. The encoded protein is CASSPQGGGYNSPLHF.

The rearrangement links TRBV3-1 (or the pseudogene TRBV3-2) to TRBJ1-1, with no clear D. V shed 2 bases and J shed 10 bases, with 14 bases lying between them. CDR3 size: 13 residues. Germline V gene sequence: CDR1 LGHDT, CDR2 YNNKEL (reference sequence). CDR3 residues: CASSQLVTVGAFF. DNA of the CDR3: TGTGCCAGCAGCCAATTGGTGACCGTCGGAGCTTTCTTT.

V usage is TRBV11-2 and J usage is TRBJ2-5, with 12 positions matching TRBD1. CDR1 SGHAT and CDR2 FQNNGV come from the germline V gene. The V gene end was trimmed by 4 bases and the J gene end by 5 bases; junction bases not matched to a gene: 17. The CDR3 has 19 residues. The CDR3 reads CASSSRRDRGPRSRETQYF. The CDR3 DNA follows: TGTGCCAGCAGCTCCCGCCGGGACAGGGGGCCCCGCTCTAGGGAGACCCAGTACTTC. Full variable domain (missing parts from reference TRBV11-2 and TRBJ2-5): EAGVAQSPRYKIIEKRQSVAFWCNPISGHATLYWYQQILGQGPKLLIQFQNNGVVDDSQLPKDRFSAERLKGVDSTLKIQPAKLEDSAVYLCASSSRRDRGPRSRETQYFGPGTRLLVL.

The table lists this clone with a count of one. CDR3 bases: TGCGCCAGCAGCCTACACGTGACAGGGGGAAATGGCGCAGATACGCAGTATTTT. Protein sequence: CASSLHVTGGNGADTQYF. The chain uses TRBV5-1 and TRBJ2-3; 9 positions match TRBD1. CDR1 is SGHRS, CDR2 YFSETQ, per germline. The CDR3 runs to 18 residues. The V gene end was trimmed by 4 bases and the J gene end by 4 bases; junction bases not matched to a gene: 16.

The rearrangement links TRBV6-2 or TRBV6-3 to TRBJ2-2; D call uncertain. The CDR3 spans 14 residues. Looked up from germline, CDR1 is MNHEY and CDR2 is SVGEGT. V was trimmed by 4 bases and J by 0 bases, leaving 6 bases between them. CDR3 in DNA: TGTGCCAGCAGTTCTAGAACGAACACCGGGGAGCTGTTTTTT. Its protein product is CASSSRTNTGELFF.

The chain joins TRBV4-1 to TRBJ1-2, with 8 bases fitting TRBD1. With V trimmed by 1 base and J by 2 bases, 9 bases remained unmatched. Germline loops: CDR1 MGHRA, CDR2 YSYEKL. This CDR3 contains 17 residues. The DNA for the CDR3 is TGCGCCAGCAGCCAAGTAAGGGGACAGGCTAAAAACTATGGCTACACCTTC. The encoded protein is CASSQVRGQAKNYGYTF.

The CDR3 bases are TGTGCCTGGAGTTTTGGGCAGGGGACCCTCCCTAGCACAGATACGCAGTATTTT. It specifies CAWSFGQGTLPSTDTQYF. This chain connects TRBV30 to TRBJ2-3; D is possibly TRBD1 (6 bases). Trimming cost V 2 bases and J 0 bases, with 21 bases left between them. Germline V gene lookup returns CDR1 GTSNPN and CDR2 SVGIG (reference sequence). This CDR3 is built from 18 residues.

The CDR3 coding sequence is TGTGCCAGCAGGCCAATGGCACTCACTGAAGCTTTCTTT. It yields the protein CASRPMALTEAFF. This chain connects TRBV28 to TRBJ1-1; D remains unclear. In germline, CDR1 is MDHEN, CDR2 SYDVKM. The CDR3 is made up of 13 amino acids. V was trimmed by 6 bases and J by 4 bases, leaving 12 bases between them. The full variable domain, its missing parts supplied by reference TRBV28 and TRBJ1-1, is DVKVTQSSRYLVKRTGEKVFLECVQDMDHENMFWYRQDPGLGLRLIYFSYDVKMKEKGDIPEGYSVSREKKERFSLILESASTNQTSMYLCASRPMALTEAFFGQGTRLTVV.

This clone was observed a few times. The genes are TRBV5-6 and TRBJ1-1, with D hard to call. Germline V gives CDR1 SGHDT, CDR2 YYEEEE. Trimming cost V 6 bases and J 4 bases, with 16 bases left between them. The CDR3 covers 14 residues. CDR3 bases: TGTGCCAGCATACCGACCCCCCAAGGCACTGAAGCTTTCTTT. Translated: CASIPTPQGTEAFF.

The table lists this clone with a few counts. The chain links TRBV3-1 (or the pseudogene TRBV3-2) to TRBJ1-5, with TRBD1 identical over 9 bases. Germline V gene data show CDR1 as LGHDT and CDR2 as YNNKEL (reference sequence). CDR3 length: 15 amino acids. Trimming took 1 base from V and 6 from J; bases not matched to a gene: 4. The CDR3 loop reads CASSQAGTGFQPQHF. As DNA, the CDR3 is TGTGCCAGCAGCCAAGCCGGGACAGGGTTTCAGCCCCAGCATTTT.

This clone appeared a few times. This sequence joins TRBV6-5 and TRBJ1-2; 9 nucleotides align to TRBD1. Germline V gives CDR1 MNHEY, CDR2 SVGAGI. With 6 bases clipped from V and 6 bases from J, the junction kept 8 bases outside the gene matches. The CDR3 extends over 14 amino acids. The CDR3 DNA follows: TGTGCCAGCAGCGACCGGGACAGGGCGAATGGCTACACCTTC. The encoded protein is CASSDRDRANGYTF.

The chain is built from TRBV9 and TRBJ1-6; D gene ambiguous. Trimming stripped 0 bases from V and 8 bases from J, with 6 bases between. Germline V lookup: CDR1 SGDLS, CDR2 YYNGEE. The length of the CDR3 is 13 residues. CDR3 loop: CASSVVLDSPLHF. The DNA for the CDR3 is TGTGCCAGCAGCGTAGTCTTGGATTCACCCCTCCACTTT.

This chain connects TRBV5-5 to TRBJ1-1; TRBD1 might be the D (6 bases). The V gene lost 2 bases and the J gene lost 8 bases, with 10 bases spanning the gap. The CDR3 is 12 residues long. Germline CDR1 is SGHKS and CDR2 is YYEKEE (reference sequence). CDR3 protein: CASSLRTDEAFF. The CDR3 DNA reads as TGTGCCAGCAGCTTACGGACAGACGAAGCTTTCTTT.

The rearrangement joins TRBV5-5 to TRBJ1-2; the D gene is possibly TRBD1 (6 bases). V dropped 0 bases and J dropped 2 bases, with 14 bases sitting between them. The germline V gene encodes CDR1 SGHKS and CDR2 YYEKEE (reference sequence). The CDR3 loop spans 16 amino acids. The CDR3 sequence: CASSLGSGAGNYGYTF. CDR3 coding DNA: TGTGCCAGCAGCTTGGGGTCAGGGGCAGGAAACTATGGCTACACCTTC.

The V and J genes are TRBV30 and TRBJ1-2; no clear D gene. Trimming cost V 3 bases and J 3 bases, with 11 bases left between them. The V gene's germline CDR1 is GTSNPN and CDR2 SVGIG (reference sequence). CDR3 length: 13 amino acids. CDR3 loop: CAWREDFDYGYTF. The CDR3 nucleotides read TGTGCCTGGAGGGAGGACTTCGACTATGGCTACACCTTC.

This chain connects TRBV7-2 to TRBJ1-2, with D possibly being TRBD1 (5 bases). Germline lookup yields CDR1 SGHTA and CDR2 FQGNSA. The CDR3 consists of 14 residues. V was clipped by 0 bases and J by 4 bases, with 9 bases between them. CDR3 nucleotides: TGTGCCAGCAGCTTAGCCCAGGGTAGCTATGGCTACACCTTC. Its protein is CASSLAQGSYGYTF.